The 4 T cell receptor beta chains given below trace back to one sample, sequenced in a study of blood T cell repertoires in COVID-19. Clones were read by immunoSEQ multiplex PCR, and TCRdb kept only the in-frame ones, dropping some. The repertoire holds over 200,000 clones, with 85% as singletons. The specimen sequenced was PBMCs or T cells enriched from blood (not recorded which). All receptors come from a man between 40 and 49 years old who had recovered from COVID-19.

V usage is TRBV7-9 and J usage is TRBJ2-5; 9 nucleotides line up with TRBD2. This CDR3 region has 17 residues. Germline V gives CDR1 SEHNR, CDR2 FQNEAQ (reference sequence). The trim removed 4 bases at V and 0 bases at J, leaving 9 bases unmatched. The CDR3 sequence is CASSSSRLAAYQETQYF. As DNA, the CDR3 is TGTGCCAGCAGCTCTTCTAGACTAGCGGCGTACCAAGAGACCCAGTACTTC.

The chain uses TRBV27 and TRBJ2-4; a possible D gene is TRBD1 (6 bases). V lost 11 bases and J 6 bases, leaving 23 bases between the germline ends. Germline CDR1 reads MNHEY; CDR2 reads SMNVEV (reference sequence). The CDR3 sequence is 15 residues long. The CDR3, as DNA: TGTGCCGAGCAGTCCCCCGGACAGCCGGGAAACATTCAGTACTTC. Encoded protein: CAEQSPGQPGNIQYF.

The chain is built from TRBV10-3 and TRBJ2-1; the match to TRBD2 covers 9 bases. With V trimmed by 5 bases and J by 6 bases, 8 bases remained unmatched. CDR3 length equals 15 residues. Per the germline V gene, CDR1 is ENHRY and CDR2 is SYGVKD. CDR3 sequence reads: CAISTTSGRSNEQFF. The CDR3 DNA follows: TGTGCCATCAGTACGACTAGCGGAAGGAGCAATGAGCAGTTCTTC.

The CDR3 DNA reads as TGTGCCAGCAGTGCCGGGGATTCACCCCTCCACTTT. It is translated as CASSAGDSPLHF. The rearrangement links TRBV2 to TRBJ1-6, with D hard to call. CDR3 length equals 12 residues. The V end was cut by 4 bases, the J end by 8 bases, with 6 bases between. CDR1 and CDR2 (germline): SNHLY, FYNNEI. Based on the CDR3 plus reference TRBV2 and TRBJ1-6, the full variable domain is EPEVTQTPSHQVTQMGQEVILRCVPISNHLYFYWYRQILGQKVEFLVSFYNNEISEKSEIFDDQFSVERPDGSNFTLKIRSTKLEDSAMYFCASSAGDSPLHFGNGTRLTVT.